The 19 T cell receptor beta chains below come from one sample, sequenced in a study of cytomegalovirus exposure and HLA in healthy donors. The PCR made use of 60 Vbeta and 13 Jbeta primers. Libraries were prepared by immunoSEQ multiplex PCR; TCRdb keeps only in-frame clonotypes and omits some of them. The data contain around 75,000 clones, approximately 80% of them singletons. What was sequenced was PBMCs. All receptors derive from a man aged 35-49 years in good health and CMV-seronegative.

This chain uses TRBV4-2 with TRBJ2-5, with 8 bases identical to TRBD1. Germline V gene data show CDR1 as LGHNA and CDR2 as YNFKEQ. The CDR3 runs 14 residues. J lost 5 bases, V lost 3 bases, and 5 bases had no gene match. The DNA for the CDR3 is TGTGCCAGCAGCCAGGCAGGGGGCGGTGAGACCCAGTACTTC. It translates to CASSQAGGGETQYF.

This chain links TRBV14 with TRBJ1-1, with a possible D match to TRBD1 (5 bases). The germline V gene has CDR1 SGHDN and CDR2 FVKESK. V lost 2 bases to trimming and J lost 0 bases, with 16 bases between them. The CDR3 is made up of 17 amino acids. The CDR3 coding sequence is TGTGCCAGCAGCCAATTCCATCGGACAAGTGTGAACACTGAAGCTTTCTTT. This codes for CASSQFHRTSVNTEAFF.

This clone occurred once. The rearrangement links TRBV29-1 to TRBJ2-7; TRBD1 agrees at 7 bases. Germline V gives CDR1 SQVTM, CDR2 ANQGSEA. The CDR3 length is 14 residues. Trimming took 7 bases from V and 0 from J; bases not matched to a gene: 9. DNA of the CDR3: TGCAGCGCCTTGGACAGGAGGAGCTCCTACGAGCAGTACTTC. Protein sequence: CSALDRRSSYEQYF.

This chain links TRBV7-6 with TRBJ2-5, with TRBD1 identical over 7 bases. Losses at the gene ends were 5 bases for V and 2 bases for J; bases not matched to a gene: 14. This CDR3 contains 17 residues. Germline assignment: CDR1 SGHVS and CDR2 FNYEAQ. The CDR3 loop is CASSPRDSPGRQETQYF. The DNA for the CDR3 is TGTGCCAGCAGCCCAAGGGACAGCCCAGGACGACAAGAGACCCAGTACTTC.

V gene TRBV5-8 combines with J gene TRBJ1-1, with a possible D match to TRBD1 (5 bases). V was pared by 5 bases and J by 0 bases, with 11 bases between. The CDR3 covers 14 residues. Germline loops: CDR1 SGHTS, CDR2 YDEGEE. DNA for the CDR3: TGTGCCAGCAGTCAGACAGAAATGAACACTGAAGCTTTCTTT. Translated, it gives CASSQTEMNTEAFF.

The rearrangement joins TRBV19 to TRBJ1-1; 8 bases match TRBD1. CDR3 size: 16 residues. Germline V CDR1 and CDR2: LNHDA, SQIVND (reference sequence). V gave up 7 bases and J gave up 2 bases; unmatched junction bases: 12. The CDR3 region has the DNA TGTGCCAGTAACCCCACCATGACAGGGGTAAACACTGAAGCTTTCTTT. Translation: CASNPTMTGVNTEAFF.

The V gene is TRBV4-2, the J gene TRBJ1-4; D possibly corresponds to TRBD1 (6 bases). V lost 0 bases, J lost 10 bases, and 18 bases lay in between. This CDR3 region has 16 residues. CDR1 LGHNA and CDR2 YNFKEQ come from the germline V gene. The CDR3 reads CASSQEDGRGWGKLFF. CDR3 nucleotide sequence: TGTGCCAGCAGCCAAGAGGACGGGAGGGGGTGGGGAAAACTGTTTTTT.

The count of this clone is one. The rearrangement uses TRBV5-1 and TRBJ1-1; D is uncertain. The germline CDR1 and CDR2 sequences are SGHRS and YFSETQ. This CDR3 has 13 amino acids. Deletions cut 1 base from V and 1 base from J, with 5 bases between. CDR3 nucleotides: TGCGCCAGCAGCTTGCGCGCGAACACTGAAGCTTTCTTT. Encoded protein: CASSLRANTEAFF.

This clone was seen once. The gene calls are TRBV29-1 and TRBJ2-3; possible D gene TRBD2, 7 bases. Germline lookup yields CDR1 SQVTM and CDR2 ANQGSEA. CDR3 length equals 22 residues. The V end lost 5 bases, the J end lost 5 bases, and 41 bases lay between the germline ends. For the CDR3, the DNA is TGCAGCGTTCACATCAGGGGCATTGCAAAACCGGGACTACTTACCGCGGGAGATACGCAGTATTTT. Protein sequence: CSVHIRGIAKPGLLTAGDTQYF.

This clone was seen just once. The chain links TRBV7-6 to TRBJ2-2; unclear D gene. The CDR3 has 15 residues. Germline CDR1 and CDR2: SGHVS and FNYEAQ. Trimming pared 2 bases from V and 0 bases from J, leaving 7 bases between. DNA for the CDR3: TGTGCCAGCAGCTTACGCAGCGCGAACACCGGGGAGCTGTTTTTT. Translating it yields CASSLRSANTGELFF. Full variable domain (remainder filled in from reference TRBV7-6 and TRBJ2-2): GAGVSQSPRYKVTKRGQDVALRCDPISGHVSLYWYRQALGQGPEFLTYFNYEAQQDKSGLPNDRFSAERPEGSISTLTIQRTEQRDSAMYRCASSLRSANTGELFFGEGSRLTVL.

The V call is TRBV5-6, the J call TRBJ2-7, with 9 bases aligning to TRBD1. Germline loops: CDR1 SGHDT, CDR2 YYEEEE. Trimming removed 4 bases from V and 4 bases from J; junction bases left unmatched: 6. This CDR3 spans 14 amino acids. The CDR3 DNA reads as TGTGCCAGCAGCGTACAGGGGGCGGGGTACGAGCAGTACTTC. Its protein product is CASSVQGAGYEQYF.

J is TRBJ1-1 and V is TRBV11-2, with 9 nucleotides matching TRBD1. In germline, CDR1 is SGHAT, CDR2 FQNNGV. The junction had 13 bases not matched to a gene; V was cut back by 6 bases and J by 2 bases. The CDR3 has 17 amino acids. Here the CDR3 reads CASRIITGQGPNTEAFF. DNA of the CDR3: TGTGCCAGCAGGATCATAACTGGACAGGGGCCCAACACTGAAGCTTTCTTT.

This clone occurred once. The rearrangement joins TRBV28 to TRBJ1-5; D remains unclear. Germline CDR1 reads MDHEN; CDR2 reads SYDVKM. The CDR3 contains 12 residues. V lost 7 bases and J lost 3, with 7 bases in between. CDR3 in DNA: TGTGCCAGCAAACAGTCCAATCAGCCCCAGCATTTT. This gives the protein CASKQSNQPQHF. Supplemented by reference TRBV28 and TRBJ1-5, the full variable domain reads DVKVTQSSRYLVKRTGEKVFLECVQDMDHENMFWYRQDPGLGLRLIYFSYDVKMKEKGDIPEGYSVSREKKERFSLILESASTNQTSMYLCASKQSNQPQHFGDGTRLSIL.

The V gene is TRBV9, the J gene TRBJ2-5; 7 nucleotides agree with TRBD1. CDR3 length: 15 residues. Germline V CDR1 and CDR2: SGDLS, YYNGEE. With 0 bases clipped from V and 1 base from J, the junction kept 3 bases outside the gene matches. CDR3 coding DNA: TGTGCCAGCAGCGTAGGGACAGGTTTCCAAGAGACCCAGTACTTC. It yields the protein CASSVGTGFQETQYF.

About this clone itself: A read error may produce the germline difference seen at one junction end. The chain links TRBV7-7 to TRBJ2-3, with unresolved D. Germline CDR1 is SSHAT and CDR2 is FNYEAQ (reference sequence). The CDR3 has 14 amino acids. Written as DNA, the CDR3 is TGTGCTAGCAGCCAACGGTACAGCACAGATACGCAGTATTTT. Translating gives CASSQRYSTDTQYF.

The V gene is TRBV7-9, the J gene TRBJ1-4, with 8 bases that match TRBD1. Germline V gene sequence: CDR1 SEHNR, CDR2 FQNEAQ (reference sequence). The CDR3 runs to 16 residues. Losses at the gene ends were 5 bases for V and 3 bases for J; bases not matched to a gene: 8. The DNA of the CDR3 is TGTGCCAGCAGCCATGGACAGGGTAGAGCTAATGAAAAACTGTTTTTT. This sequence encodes CASSHGQGRANEKLFF.

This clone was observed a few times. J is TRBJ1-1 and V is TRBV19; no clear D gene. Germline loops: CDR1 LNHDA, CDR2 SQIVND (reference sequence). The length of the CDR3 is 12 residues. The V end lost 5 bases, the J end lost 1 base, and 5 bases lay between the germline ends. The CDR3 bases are TGTGCCAGTAGTGCCGGGAACACTGAAGCTTTCTTT. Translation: CASSAGNTEAFF.

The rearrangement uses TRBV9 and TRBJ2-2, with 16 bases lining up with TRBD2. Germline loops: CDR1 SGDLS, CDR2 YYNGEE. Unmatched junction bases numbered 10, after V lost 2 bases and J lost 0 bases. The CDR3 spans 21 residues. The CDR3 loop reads CASSVHSGTSGGATNTGELFF. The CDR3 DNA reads TGTGCCAGCAGCGTGCATTCCGGGACTAGCGGGGGGGCAACGAACACCGGGGAGCTGTTTTTT.

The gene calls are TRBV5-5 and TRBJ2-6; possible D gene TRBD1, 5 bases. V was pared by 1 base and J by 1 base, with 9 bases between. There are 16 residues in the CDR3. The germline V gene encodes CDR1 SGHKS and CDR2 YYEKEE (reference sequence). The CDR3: CASSLRGASGANVLTF. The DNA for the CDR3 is TGTGCCAGCAGCTTGCGTGGGGCGTCTGGGGCCAACGTCCTGACTTTC.